The clone carrying this TCR beta chain showed up just a few times. The antigen remains undetermined. The data originate from a study of CD8+ T cells in alopecia areata. Study overall: Treatment of the treated patients consisted of oral tofacitinib, 5 to 10 mg twice daily.

Treatment specified: oral pan-JAK inhibitor, 5-10 mg twice daily. From alopecia areata patients, lesional scalp punch biopsies and peripheral blood were collected. Extracted from the samples, RNA was reverse transcribed into cDNA to serve as the sequencing template. Sequenced by immunoSEQ multiplex PCR; TCRdb stores in-frame clones only, minus some. This repertoire shows 200,000 to 250,000 clones, around 57% found once; its top ten account for about 1.6%. Trimming removed 4 bases at V and 0 bases at J, with 14 bases between. CDR1 and CDR2 from the germline V gene are SGDLS and YYNGEE. The CDR3 extends over 15 amino acids. General study points: Scalp clonality, along with expanded CD8+ clones among the top 100, was significantly decreased by tofacitinib. Sequencing of scalp samples also captures resident alphabeta T cells of normal skin.

The material sequenced was CD4+ T cells sorted from blood, taken at week 4, from a patient treated with tofacitinib. The receptor's source is a human donor with alopecia areata. The V call is TRBV9, the J call TRBJ2-7, with D hard to call. CDR3 sequence (DNA): TGTGCCAGCAGCCCAGACTTGAGCAGCTCCTACGAGCAGTACTTC. Amino acid sequence: CASSPDLSSSYEQYF.